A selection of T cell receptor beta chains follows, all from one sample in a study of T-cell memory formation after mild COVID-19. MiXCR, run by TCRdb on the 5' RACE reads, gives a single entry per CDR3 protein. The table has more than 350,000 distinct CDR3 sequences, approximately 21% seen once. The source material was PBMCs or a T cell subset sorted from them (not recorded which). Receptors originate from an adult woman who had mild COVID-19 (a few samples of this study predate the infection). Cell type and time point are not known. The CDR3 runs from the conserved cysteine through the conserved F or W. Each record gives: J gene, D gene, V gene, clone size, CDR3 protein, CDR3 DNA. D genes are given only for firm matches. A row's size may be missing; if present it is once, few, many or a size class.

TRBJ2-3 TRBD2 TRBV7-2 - CASSLEWPSGRSTDTQYF TGTGCCAGCAGCTTAGAGTGGCCTAGCGGGAGGAGTACAGATACGCAGTATTTT
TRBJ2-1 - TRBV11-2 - CASSLEVYNEQFF TGTGCCAGCAGCTTAGAGGTCTACAATGAGCAGTTCTTC
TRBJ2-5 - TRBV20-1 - CSAKPGQETQYF TGCAGTGCTAAGCCGGGACAAGAGACCCAGTACTTC
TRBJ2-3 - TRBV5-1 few CASSLGADTDTQYF TGCGCCAGCAGCTTGGGAGCAGACACAGATACGCAGTATTTT
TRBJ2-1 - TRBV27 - CASSLYGVGNNEQFF TGTGCCAGCAGTTTATACGGGGTAGGGAACAATGAGCAGTTCTTC
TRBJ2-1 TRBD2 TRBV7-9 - CASSLRAGLAGDNEQFF TGTGCCAGCAGCCTACGGGCGGGACTAGCGGGAGACAATGAGCAGTTCTTC
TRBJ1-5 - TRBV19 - CASSSPGEGRRSNQPQHF TGTGCCTCCAGTAGTCCAGGGGAAGGGAGAAGGAGCAATCAGCCCCAGCATTTT
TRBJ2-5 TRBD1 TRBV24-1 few CATSDPRGLETQYF TGTGCCACCAGTGACCCCAGGGGGCTGGAGACCCAGTACTTC
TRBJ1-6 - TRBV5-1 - CASSPRRADSANSPLHF TGCGCCAGCAGCCCCAGGCGAGCGGACAGCGCTAATTCACCCCTCCACTTT
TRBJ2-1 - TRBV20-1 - CSARDPAVSYNEQFF TGCAGTGCTAGAGATCCCGCTGTCTCCTACAATGAGCAGTTCTTC
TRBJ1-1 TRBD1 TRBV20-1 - CSALSRTGSNTEAFF TGCAGTGCTCTGTCTCGGACAGGGTCAAACACTGAAGCTTTCTTT
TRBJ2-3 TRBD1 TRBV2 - CASIIGTASTDTQYF TGTGCCAGTATAATCGGGACAGCTAGCACAGATACGCAGTATTTT
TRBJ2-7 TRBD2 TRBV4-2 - CASSQDLGFSGGAYEQYF TGTGCCAGCAGCCAAGATTTAGGGTTTAGCGGGGGGGCCTACGAGCAGTACTTC
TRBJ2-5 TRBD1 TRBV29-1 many CSVVGQQETQYF TGCAGCGTCGTGGGACAGCAAGAGACCCAGTACTTC
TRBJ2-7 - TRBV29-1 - CSVVNYEQYF TGCAGCGTCGTAAACTACGAGCAGTACTTC
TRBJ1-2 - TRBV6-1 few CASSDDRGLGYGYTF TGTGCCAGCAGTGACGATCGGGGTCTCGGCTATGGCTACACCTTC
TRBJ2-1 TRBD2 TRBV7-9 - CASSSIAGGSFYNEQFF TGTGCCAGCAGCTCGATAGCGGGAGGCTCCTTCTACAATGAGCAGTTCTTC
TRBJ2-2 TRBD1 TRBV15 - CATSRETGVGELFF TGTGCCACCAGCAGGGAAACAGGGGTCGGGGAGCTGTTTTTT
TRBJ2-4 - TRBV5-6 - CASSARGLAKNIQYF TGTGCCAGCAGCGCGAGGGGACTAGCCAAAAACATTCAGTACTTC
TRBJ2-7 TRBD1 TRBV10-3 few CAISELGGGYEQYF TGTGCCATCAGTGAGTTAGGGGGCGGATACGAGCAGTACTTC
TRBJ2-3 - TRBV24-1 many CATSTTDTQYF TGTGCCACCAGTACCACAGATACGCAGTATTTT
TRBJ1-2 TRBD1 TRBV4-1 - CASSQQGVYGYTF TGCGCCAGCAGCCAACAGGGGGTATATGGCTACACCTTC
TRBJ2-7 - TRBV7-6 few CASSTTVGEQYF TGTGCCAGCAGCACAACCGTCGGGGAGCAGTACTTC
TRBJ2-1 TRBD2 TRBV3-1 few CASSQGSGTNRNEQFF TGTGCCAGCAGCCAAGGTTCCGGGACTAACCGTAATGAGCAGTTCTTC
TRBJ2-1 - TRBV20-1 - CSAGLDSRGNEQFF TGCAGTGCTGGCCTGGACAGCAGGGGCAATGAGCAGTTCTTC